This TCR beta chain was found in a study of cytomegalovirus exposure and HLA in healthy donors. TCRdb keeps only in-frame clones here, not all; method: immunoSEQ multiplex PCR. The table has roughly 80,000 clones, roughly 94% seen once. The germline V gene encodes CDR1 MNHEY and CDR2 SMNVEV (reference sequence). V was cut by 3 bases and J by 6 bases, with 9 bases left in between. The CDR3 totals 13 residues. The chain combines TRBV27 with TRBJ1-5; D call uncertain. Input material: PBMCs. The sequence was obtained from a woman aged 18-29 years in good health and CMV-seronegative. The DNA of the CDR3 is TGTGCCAGCAGTTTTATGACGGGTCAGCCCCAGCATTTT. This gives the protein CASSFMTGQPQHF.